Here is one T cell receptor (beta chain) with its context. This entry comes from a study of blood T cell repertoires in COVID-19. Study details: PBMCs, B-cell-depleted T cells, or T cells provided the cDNA or gDNA that made up the material.

Trimming at V came to 0 bases and at J to 6 bases, leaving 14 bases not matched to a gene. Germline assignment: CDR1 SGHVS and CDR2 FNYEAQ. This CDR3 has 18 amino acids. As processed by the authors: Nucleated cell counts were estimated from reference gene primer amplification. The protocol was immunoSEQ multiplex PCR, while the TCRdb copy is restricted to in-frame clones and leaves out a portion. V and J calls and clone size come straight from that table; D and trimming were deduced from the DNA. The sample lists around 200,000 clones; roughly 80% were seen once. This TCR derives from a woman between 65 and 79 years old with acute or convalescent COVID-19. The sequencing input was peripheral blood. The J gene is TRBJ2-1, the V gene TRBV7-6; 7 positions agree with TRBD2. CDR3 coding DNA: TGTGCCAGCAGCTTAGCCCCTTGGGCTAGCGGAGGACCCAATGAGCAGTTCTTC. This encodes CASSLAPWASGGPNEQFF.